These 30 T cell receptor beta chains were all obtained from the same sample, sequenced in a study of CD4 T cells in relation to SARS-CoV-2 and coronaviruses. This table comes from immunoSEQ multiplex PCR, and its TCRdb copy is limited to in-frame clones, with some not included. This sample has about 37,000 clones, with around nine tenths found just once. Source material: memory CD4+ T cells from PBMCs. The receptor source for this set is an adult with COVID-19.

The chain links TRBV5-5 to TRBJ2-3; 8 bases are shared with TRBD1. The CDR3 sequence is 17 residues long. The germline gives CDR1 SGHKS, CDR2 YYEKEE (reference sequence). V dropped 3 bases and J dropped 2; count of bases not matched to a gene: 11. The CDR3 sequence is CASSSYPGQVPTDTQYF. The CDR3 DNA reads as TGTGCCAGCAGCTCATACCCGGGACAGGTACCCACAGATACGCAGTATTTT.

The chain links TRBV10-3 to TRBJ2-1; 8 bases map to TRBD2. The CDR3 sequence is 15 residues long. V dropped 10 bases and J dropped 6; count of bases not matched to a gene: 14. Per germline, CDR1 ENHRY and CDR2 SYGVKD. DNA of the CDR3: TGTGCCACCACGAAGGGGCTAGCGGGCCCCAATGAGCAGTTCTTC. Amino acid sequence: CATTKGLAGPNEQFF.

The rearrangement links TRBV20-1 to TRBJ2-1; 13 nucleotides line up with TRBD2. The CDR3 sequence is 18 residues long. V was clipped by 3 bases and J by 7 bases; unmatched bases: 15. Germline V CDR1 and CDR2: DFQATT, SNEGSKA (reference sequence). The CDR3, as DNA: TGCAGTGCTAGTACGACTAGCGGGGGGCCTATCGCCCATAATGAGCAGTTCTTC. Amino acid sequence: CSASTTSGGPIAHNEQFF.

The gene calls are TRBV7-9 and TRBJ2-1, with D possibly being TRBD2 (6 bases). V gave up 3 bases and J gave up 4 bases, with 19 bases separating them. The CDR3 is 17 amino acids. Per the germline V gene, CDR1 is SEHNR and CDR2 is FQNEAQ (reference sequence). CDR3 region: CASSFYRGERAYNEQFF. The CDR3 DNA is TGTGCCAGCAGCTTTTACCGCGGCGAGCGGGCATACAATGAGCAGTTCTTC. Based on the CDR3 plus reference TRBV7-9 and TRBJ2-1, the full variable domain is DTGVSQNPRHKITKRGQNVTFRCDPISEHNRLYWYRQTLGQGPEFLTYFQNEAQLEKSRLLSDRFSAERPKGSFSTLEIQRTEQGDSAMYLCASSFYRGERAYNEQFFGPGTRLTVL.

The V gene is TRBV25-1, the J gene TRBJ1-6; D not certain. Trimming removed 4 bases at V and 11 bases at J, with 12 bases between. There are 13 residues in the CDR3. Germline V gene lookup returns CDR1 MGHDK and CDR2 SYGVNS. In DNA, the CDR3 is TGTGCCAGCAGTGCAGGCGCCCCTCCACCCCTCCACTTT. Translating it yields CASSAGAPPPLHF.

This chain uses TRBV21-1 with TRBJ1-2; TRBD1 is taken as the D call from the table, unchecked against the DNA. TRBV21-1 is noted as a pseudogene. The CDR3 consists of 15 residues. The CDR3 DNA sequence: TGTGCCAGCAGCAAAGGCCCGACCGCCTTTGGGCGCTACACCTTC. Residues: CASSKGPTAFGRYTF.

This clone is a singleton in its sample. In DNA form, the CDR3 reads TGTGCCAGCAGCCAGGTCACCCCACAGGGGGTTCGTGAAGCTTTCTTT. It translates to CASSQVTPQGVREAFF. This chain connects TRBV14 to TRBJ1-1, with 8 bases aligning to TRBD1. The CDR3 spans 16 residues. V shed 3 bases, J shed 7 bases, and the junction held 13 bases outside the gene matches. Germline V gives CDR1 SGHDN, CDR2 FVKESK.

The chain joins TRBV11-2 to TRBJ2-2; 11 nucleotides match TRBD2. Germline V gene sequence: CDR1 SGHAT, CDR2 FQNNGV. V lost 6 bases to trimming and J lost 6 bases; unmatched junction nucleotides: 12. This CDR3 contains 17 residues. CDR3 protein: CASRRFTSGGPAGELFF. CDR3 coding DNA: TGTGCCAGCAGGCGATTTACTAGCGGGGGCCCTGCCGGGGAGCTGTTTTTT.

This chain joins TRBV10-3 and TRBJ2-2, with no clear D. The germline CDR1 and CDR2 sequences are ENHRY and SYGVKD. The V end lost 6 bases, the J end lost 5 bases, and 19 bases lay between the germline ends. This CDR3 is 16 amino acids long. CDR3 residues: CAIRPGQTTLTGELFF. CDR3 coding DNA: TGTGCCATCAGACCGGGCCAAACGACTCTTACCGGGGAGCTGTTTTTT.

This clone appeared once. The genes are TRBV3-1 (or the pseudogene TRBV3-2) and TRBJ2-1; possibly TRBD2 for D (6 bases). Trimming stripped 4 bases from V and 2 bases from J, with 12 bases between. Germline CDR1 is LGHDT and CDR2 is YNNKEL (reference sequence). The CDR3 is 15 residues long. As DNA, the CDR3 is TGTGCCAGCAGCCGCTCTCGGACTACCTACAATGAGCAGTTCTTC. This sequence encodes CASSRSRTTYNEQFF.

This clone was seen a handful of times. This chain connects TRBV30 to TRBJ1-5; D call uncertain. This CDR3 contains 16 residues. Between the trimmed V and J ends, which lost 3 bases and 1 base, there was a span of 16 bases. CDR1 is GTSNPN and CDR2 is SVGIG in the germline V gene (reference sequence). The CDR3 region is CAWSDKARRSNQPQHF. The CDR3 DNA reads TGTGCCTGGAGCGACAAGGCCCGGCGAAGCAATCAGCCCCAGCATTTT.

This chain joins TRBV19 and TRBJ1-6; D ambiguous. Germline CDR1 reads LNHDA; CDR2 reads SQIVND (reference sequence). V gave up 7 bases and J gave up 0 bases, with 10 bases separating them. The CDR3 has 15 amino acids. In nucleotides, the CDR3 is TGTGCCAGTAAGAGGGAGCTCTCCTATAATTCACCCCTCCACTTT. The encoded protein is CASKRELSYNSPLHF.

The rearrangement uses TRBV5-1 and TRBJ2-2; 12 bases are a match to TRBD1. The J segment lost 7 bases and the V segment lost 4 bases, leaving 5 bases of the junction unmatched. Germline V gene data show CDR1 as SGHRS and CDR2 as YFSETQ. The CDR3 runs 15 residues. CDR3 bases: TGCGCCAGCAGCAAGGGACAGGGGGCTGGCGGGGAGCTGTTTTTT. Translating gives CASSKGQGAGGELFF. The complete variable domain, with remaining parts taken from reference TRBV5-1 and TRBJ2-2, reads KAGVTQTPRYLIKTRGQQVTLSCSPISGHRSVSWYQQTPGQGLQFLFEYFSETQRNKGNFPGRFSGRQFSNSRSEMNVSTLELGDSALYLCASSKGQGAGGELFFGEGSRLTVL.

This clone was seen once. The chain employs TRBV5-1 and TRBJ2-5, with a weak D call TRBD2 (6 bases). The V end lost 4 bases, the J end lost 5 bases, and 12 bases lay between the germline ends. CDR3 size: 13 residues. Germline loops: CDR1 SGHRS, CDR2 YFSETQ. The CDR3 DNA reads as TGCGCCAGCAGCGTAACTAGCCTTGAGACCCAGTACTTC. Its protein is CASSVTSLETQYF. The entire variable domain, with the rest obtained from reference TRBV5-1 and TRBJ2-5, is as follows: KAGVTQTPRYLIKTRGQQVTLSCSPISGHRSVSWYQQTPGQGLQFLFEYFSETQRNKGNFPGRFSGRQFSNSRSEMNVSTLELGDSALYLCASSVTSLETQYFGPGTRLLVL.

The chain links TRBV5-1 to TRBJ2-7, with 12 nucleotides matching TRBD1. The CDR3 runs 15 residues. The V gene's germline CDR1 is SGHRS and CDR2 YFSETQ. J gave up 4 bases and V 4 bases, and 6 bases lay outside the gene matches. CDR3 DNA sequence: TGCGCCAGCAGCCAGGGACAGGGGGCGCTTTACGAGCAGTACTTC. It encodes CASSQGQGALYEQYF.

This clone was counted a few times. Here the CDR3 DNA reads TGTGCCAGCTCACAACAGGGGGAGGAAGCTTTCTTT. Its translation is CASSQQGEEAFF. The V and J genes are TRBV18 and TRBJ1-1, with 8 bases lining up with TRBD1. Germline V gives CDR1 KGHSH, CDR2 LQKENI. V lost 4 bases to trimming and J lost 8 bases; unmatched junction nucleotides: 3. This CDR3 spans 12 amino acids. The variable domain in full, completed from reference TRBV18 and TRBJ1-1, reads NAGVMQNPRHLVRRRGQEARLRCSPMKGHSHVYWYRQLPEEGLKFMVYLQKENIIDESGMPKERFSAEFPKEGPSILRIQQVVRGDSAAYFCASSQQGEEAFFGQGTRLTVV.

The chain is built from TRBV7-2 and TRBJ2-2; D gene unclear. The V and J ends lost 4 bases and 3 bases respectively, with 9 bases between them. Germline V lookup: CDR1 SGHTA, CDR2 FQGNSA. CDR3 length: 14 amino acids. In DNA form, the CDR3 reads TGTGCCAGCAGCTCTACGACCTACACCGGGGAGCTGTTTTTT. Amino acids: CASSSTTYTGELFF.

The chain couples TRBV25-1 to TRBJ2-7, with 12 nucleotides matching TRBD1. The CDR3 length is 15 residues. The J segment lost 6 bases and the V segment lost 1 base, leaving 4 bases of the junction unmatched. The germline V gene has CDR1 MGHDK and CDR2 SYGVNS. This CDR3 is CASSEWDRGQGEQYF. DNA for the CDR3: TGTGCCAGCAGTGAATGGGACAGGGGGCAGGGCGAGCAGTACTTC.

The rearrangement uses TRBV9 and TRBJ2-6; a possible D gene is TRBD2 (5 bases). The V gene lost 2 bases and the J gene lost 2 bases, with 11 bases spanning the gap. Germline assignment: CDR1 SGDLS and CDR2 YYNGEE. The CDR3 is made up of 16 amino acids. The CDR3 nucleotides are TGTGCCAGCAGCGTTCGGACTCCTACTGGGGCCAACGTCCTGACTTTC. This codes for CASSVRTPTGANVLTF.

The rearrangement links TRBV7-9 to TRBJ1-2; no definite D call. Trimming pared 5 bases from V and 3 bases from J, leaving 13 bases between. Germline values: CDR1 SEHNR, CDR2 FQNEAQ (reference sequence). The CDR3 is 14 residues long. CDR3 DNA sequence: TGTGCCAGCAGCCAAAACGACGGAGACTATGGCTACACCTTC. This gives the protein CASSQNDGDYGYTF.

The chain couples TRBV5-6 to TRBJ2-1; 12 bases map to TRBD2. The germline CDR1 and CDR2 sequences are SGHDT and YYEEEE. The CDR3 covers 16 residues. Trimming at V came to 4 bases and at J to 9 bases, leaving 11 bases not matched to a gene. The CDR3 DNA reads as TGTGCCAGCAGCCCGACGACTAGCGGGGGACGCGGTGAGCAGTTCTTC. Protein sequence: CASSPTTSGGRGEQFF.

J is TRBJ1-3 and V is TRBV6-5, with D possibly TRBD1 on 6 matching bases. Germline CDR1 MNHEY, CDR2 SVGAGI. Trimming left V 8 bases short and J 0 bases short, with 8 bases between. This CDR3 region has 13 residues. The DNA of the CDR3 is TGTGCCAGCCAGGGGCTCTCTGGAAACACCATATATTTT. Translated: CASQGLSGNTIYF.

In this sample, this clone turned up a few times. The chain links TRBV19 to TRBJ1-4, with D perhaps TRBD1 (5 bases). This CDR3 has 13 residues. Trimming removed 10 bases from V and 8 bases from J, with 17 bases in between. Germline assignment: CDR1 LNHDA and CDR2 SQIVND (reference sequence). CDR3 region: CATQGPLREKLFF. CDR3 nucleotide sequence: TGTGCCACGCAGGGCCCTTTACGGGAAAAACTGTTTTTT.

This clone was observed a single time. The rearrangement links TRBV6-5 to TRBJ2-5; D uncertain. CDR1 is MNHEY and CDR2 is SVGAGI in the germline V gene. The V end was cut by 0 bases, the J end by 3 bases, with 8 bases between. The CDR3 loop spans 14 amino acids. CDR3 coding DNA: TGTGCCAGCAGTTACTCTCCGAGTAAAGAGACCCAGTACTTC. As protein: CASSYSPSKETQYF.

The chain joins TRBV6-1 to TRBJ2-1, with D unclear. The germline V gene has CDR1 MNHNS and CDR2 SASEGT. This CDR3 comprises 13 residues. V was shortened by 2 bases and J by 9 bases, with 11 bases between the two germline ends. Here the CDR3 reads CASSESFLVEQFF. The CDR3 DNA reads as TGTGCCAGCAGTGAATCTTTCCTCGTTGAGCAGTTCTTC.

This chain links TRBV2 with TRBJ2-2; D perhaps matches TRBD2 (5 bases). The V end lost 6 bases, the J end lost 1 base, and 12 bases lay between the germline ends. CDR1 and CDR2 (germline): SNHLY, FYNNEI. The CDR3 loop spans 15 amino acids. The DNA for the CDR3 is TGTGCCAGCAGGGGTGCGGGTCGGAACACCGGGGAGCTGTTTTTT. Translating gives CASRGAGRNTGELFF. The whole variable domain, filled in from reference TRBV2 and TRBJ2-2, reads EPEVTQTPSHQVTQMGQEVILRCVPISNHLYFYWYRQILGQKVEFLVSFYNNEISEKSEIFDDQFSVERPDGSNFTLKIRSTKLEDSAMYFCASRGAGRNTGELFFGEGSRLTVL.

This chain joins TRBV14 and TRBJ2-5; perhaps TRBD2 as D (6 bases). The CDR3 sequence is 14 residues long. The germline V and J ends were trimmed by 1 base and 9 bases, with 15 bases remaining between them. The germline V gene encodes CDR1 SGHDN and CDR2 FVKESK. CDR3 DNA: TGTGCCAGCAGCCAAGCAAACCGGGGGTTGGCCCAGTACTTC. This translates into CASSQANRGLAQYF.

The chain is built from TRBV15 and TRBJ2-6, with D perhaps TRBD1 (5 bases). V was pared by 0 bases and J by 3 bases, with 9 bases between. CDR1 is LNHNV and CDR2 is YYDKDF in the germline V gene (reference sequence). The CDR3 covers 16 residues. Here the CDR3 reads CATSRDRVDGANVLTF. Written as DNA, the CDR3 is TGTGCCACCAGCAGAGACAGGGTTGATGGGGCCAACGTCCTGACTTTC.

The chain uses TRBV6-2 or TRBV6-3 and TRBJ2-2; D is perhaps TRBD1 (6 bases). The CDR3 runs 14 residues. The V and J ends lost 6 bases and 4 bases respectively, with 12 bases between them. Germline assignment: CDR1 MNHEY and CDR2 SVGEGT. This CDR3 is CASSESGATGELFF. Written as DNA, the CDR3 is TGTGCCAGCAGCGAATCAGGGGCCACCGGGGAGCTGTTTTTT.

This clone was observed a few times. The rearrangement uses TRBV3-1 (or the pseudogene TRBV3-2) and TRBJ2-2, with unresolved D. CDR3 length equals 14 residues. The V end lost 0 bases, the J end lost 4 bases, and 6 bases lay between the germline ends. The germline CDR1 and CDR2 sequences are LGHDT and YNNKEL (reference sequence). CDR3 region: CASSQETITGELFF. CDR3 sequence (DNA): TGTGCCAGCAGCCAAGAGACCATCACCGGGGAGCTGTTTTTT.